The T cell receptor beta chain under discussion was sequenced for a study of T cells in Graves' hyperthyroidism and ophthalmopathy. The CDR3 regions of TCR beta were amplified from RNA transcripts. A first-round RT-PCR of the TCR CDR3 used the HTBI primer set. Using its own MiXCR run on the multiplex PCR reads, TCRdb lists one record per CDR3 protein. The sample holds 280,000 or so distinct CDR3 sequences; less than 30% are singletons and the top ten take roughly 24%. After removal of 1 base from V and 7 bases from J, the junction contained 10 bases not matched to a gene. This CDR3 has 14 residues. The V gene's germline CDR1 is GTSNPN and CDR2 SVGIG (reference sequence). Exclusion of patients followed from uncontrolled infection, other autoimmune disease, pregnancy or lactation. The blood sample predates any ophthalmopathy symptoms, coming from first hyperthyroidism diagnosis.

This sequence was found in a man aged 35 to 55 with Graves' hyperthyroidism that later progressed to Graves' ophthalmopathy. The sample was blood. This rearrangement joins TRBV30 to TRBJ2-7; 7 positions agree with TRBD1. The CDR3: CAWSGDDRVGEQYF. For the CDR3, the DNA is TGTGCCTGGAGTGGGGACGACAGGGTAGGTGAGCAGTACTTC.